The 30 T cell receptor beta chains below were found in one sample sequenced in a study of blood T cell repertoires in COVID-19. Produced via immunoSEQ multiplex PCR; TCRdb's table is partial and in-frame only. The table includes over 200,000 clones, roughly nine tenths detected once. Material: peripheral blood. Source of these receptors: a man in his forties or fifties with active or convalescent COVID-19.

This rearrangement joins TRBV28 to TRBJ1-6; 9 bases agree with TRBD1. CDR1 and CDR2 from the germline V gene are MDHEN and SYDVKM. The CDR3 is made up of 19 amino acids. Losses at the gene ends were 1 base for V and 1 base for J; bases not matched to a gene: 8. The CDR3 DNA sequence: TGTGCCAGCAGTTTATTGGACAGGGGCGGTGGATCCTATAATTCACCCCTCCACTTT. This sequence encodes CASSLLDRGGGSYNSPLHF.

This sequence joins TRBV19 and TRBJ2-2, with D possibly matching TRBD1 (6 bases). CDR1 is LNHDA and CDR2 is SQIVND in the germline V gene (reference sequence). This CDR3 contains 15 residues. V dropped 6 bases and J dropped 5 bases, with 16 bases sitting between them. The CDR3: CASRKPLQGTGELFF. The CDR3 DNA follows: TGTGCCAGTAGGAAACCCTTGCAGGGGACCGGGGAGCTGTTTTTT.

This clone was seen a single time. The chain joins TRBV4-1 to TRBJ1-1; TRBD1 agrees at 8 bases. With V trimmed by 1 base and J by 3 bases, 4 bases remained unmatched. The CDR3 has 15 amino acids. The germline gives CDR1 MGHRA, CDR2 YSYEKL. The CDR3 DNA is TGCGCCAGCAGCCAAGTGGGACAGGTCCACACTGAAGCTTTCTTT. Its translation: CASSQVGQVHTEAFF.

The rearrangement joins TRBV9 to TRBJ2-7, with 7 bases aligning to TRBD1. With 2 bases clipped from V and 3 bases from J, the junction kept 8 bases outside the gene matches. The CDR3 is made up of 15 amino acids. CDR1 is SGDLS and CDR2 is YYNGEE in the germline V gene. Here the CDR3 reads CASSVYGTANYEQYF. The CDR3 region has the DNA TGTGCCAGCAGCGTTTATGGGACAGCCAACTACGAGCAGTACTTC. The full variable domain, its missing parts supplied by reference TRBV9 and TRBJ2-7, is DSGVTQTPKHLITATGQRVTLRCSPRSGDLSVYWYQQSLDQGLQFLIQYYNGEERAKGNILERFSAQQFPDLHSELNLSSLELGDSALYFCASSVYGTANYEQYFGPGTRLTVT.

This chain connects TRBV5-1 to TRBJ2-1; weak D call: TRBD2 (5 bases). This CDR3 has 14 amino acids. V was trimmed by 4 bases and J by 7 bases, leaving 15 bases between them. In germline, CDR1 is SGHRS, CDR2 YFSETQ. The CDR3 DNA sequence: TGCGCCAGCAGCGCGCTGAATAGCGTAAATGAGCAGTTCTTC. Translation: CASSALNSVNEQFF. Combining the CDR3 with reference TRBV5-1 and TRBJ2-1 gives the whole variable domain KAGVTQTPRYLIKTRGQQVTLSCSPISGHRSVSWYQQTPGQGLQFLFEYFSETQRNKGNFPGRFSGRQFSNSRSEMNVSTLELGDSALYLCASSALNSVNEQFFGPGTRLTVL.

The chain is built from TRBV10-2 and TRBJ1-1; D possibly corresponds to TRBD1 (6 bases). The CDR3 contains 14 residues. CDR1 and CDR2 from the germline V gene are WSHSY and SAAADI. Trimming removed 4 bases from V and 7 bases from J, with 16 bases in between. The CDR3 DNA reads as TGCGCCAGCAGTGTGGTCAGGGGACACGGTGAAGCTTTCTTT. It translates to CASSVVRGHGEAFF.

This sequence joins TRBV12-3 or TRBV12-4 and TRBJ2-7; TRBD2 matches at 10 bases. CDR3 length: 13 residues. The V and J ends lost 5 bases and 4 bases, in that order; junction bases with no gene match: 2. The CDR3 coding sequence is TGTGCCAGCAGTCAGCGGGAGGGGTACGAGCAGTACTTC. It is translated as CASSQREGYEQYF.

V usage is TRBV30 and J usage is TRBJ2-3; 8 bases align to TRBD2. From germline, CDR1 is GTSNPN and CDR2 SVGIG (reference sequence). This CDR3 contains 16 residues. Trimming took 8 bases from V and 1 from J; bases not matched to a gene: 14. CDR3 in amino acids: CAHHSGPTSGTDTQYF. In DNA form, the CDR3 reads TGTGCCCACCATTCGGGACCGACTAGCGGCACAGATACGCAGTATTTT.

The chain is built from TRBV19 and TRBJ1-6, with 8 nucleotides matching TRBD1. This CDR3 spans 16 amino acids. Trimming at V came to 6 bases and at J to 5 bases, leaving 9 bases not matched to a gene. Germline V gives CDR1 LNHDA, CDR2 SQIVND (reference sequence). CDR3 DNA: TGTGCCAGTAGGATGATCCGGACAGGGAATAATTCACCCCTCCACTTT. It specifies CASRMIRTGNNSPLHF.

The chain uses TRBV30 and TRBJ1-1; 8 bases fit TRBD1. The CDR3 consists of 14 residues. Losses at the gene ends were 1 base for V and 4 bases for J; bases not matched to a gene: 5. Germline V lookup: CDR1 GTSNPN, CDR2 SVGIG (reference sequence). In DNA form, the CDR3 reads TGTGCCTGGAGTGCGAACAGGGGGAGCACTGAAGCTTTCTTT. This gives the protein CAWSANRGSTEAFF.

J is TRBJ2-7 and V is TRBV28; 12 bases fit TRBD2. Germline CDR1 reads MDHEN; CDR2 reads SYDVKM. V was clipped by 5 bases and J by 5 bases; unmatched bases: 13. This CDR3 has 17 amino acids. CDR3 sequence: CASSLSMSSGRAHEQYF. In nucleotides, the CDR3 is TGTGCCAGCAGTCTGAGCATGTCTAGCGGGAGGGCGCACGAGCAGTACTTC. The full variable domain, rest sourced from reference TRBV28 and TRBJ2-7, is DVKVTQSSRYLVKRTGEKVFLECVQDMDHENMFWYRQDPGLGLRLIYFSYDVKMKEKGDIPEGYSVSREKKERFSLILESASTNQTSMYLCASSLSMSSGRAHEQYFGPGTRLTVT.

This clone came up once. The V call is TRBV28, the J call TRBJ2-3; D is possibly TRBD2 (6 bases). There are 16 residues in the CDR3. Germline V gives CDR1 MDHEN, CDR2 SYDVKM. Trimming removed 6 bases at V and 1 base at J, with 17 bases between. The CDR3 bases are TGTGCCAGCAGACCTGAGAATAGCGGACGCACAGATACGCAGTATTTT. Translating gives CASRPENSGRTDTQYF. Full variable domain (remainder filled in from reference TRBV28 and TRBJ2-3): DVKVTQSSRYLVKRTGEKVFLECVQDMDHENMFWYRQDPGLGLRLIYFSYDVKMKEKGDIPEGYSVSREKKERFSLILESASTNQTSMYLCASRPENSGRTDTQYFGPGTRLTVL.

CDR3 sequence reads: CASSPLPGQGYGYTF. As DNA, the CDR3 is TGTGCCAGTAGTCCCCTCCCGGGACAGGGCTATGGCTACACCTTC. This chain connects TRBV19 to TRBJ1-2; TRBD1 agrees at 9 bases. V was pared by 5 bases and J by 4 bases, with 8 bases of the junction left unmatched. CDR3 length equals 15 residues. CDR1 LNHDA and CDR2 SQIVND come from the germline V gene (reference sequence).

The gene calls are TRBV28 and TRBJ2-7; 9 bases agree with TRBD1. J lost 10 bases, V lost 2 bases, and 18 bases had no gene match. CDR1 and CDR2 (germline): MDHEN, SYDVKM. CDR3 size: 17 residues. As DNA, the CDR3 is TGTGCCAGCAGTTTACCCCAAACACCGGGACAGGGTAGAGGTCAGTACTTC. It encodes CASSLPQTPGQGRGQYF.

This sequence joins TRBV7-9 and TRBJ2-7; the match to TRBD1 covers 9 bases. CDR1 and CDR2 (germline): SEHNR, FQNEAQ (reference sequence). J was trimmed by 7 bases and V by 4 bases; bases with no gene match: 14. The CDR3 totals 16 residues. The CDR3 DNA is TGTGCCAGCAGCTCCACATCCTCGGACAGGGGACGTGAGCAGTACTTC. This sequence encodes CASSSTSSDRGREQYF.

In this sample, this clone turned up once. The rearrangement joins TRBV9 to TRBJ2-1; the match to TRBD2 covers 10 bases. V trimming: 3 bases; J trimming: 5 bases; junction bases outside the gene matches: 8. Per the germline V gene, CDR1 is SGDLS and CDR2 is YYNGEE. This CDR3 spans 16 amino acids. The CDR3 region has the DNA TGTGCCAGCAGCGACCCTAGCGGGAGCCCCCACAATGAGCAGTTCTTC. Its translation is CASSDPSGSPHNEQFF.

As DNA, the CDR3 is TGTGCCAGCAGCCCTCCTGAAAGCAATTCACCCCTCCACTTT. The encoded protein is CASSPPESNSPLHF. The chain couples TRBV28 to TRBJ1-6, with unresolved D. Germline V gene data show CDR1 as MDHEN and CDR2 as SYDVKM. V gave up 6 bases and J gave up 7 bases, with 13 bases separating them. This CDR3 has 14 residues.

This rearrangement joins TRBV7-5 to TRBJ1-1. TRBV7-5 is a recognized pseudogene. The CDR3 covers 14 residues. The CDR3 loop is CVRSPTTSTAPAFF. Here the CDR3 DNA reads TGTGTCAGAAGCCCCACTACCTCGACCGCCCCAGCTTTCTTT.

The CDR3 sequence: CSVGQGVAGANVLTF. CDR3 DNA sequence: TGCAGCGTTGGACAGGGGGTGGCTGGGGCCAACGTCCTGACTTTC. The chain couples TRBV29-1 to TRBJ2-6, with TRBD1 identical over 9 bases. Germline V CDR1 and CDR2: SQVTM, ANQGSEA. This CDR3 is 15 amino acids long. V shed 4 bases and J 2 bases; nucleotides not matched to a gene: 3.

This clone came up many times. This sequence joins TRBV5-6 and TRBJ2-1; 8 bases map to TRBD2. Trimming took 3 bases from V and 10 from J; bases not matched to a gene: 9. Germline V CDR1 and CDR2: SGHDT, YYEEEE. This CDR3 is built from 14 residues. This chain's CDR3 is CASSYLVAGGEQFF. CDR3 coding DNA: TGTGCCAGCAGCTATTTAGTTGCGGGGGGAGAGCAGTTCTTC.

This chain links TRBV28 with TRBJ1-2, with a tentative D call TRBD1 (6 bases). Germline assignment: CDR1 MDHEN and CDR2 SYDVKM. This CDR3 region has 13 residues. V gave up 8 bases and J gave up 4 bases, with 14 bases separating them. For the CDR3, the DNA is TGTGCCAGCTGCAGGGGTGTAGGCTATGGCTACACCTTC. Its translation: CASCRGVGYGYTF.

The chain has TRBV5-1 and TRBJ2-7; no definite D call. Germline V gene data show CDR1 as SGHRS and CDR2 as YFSETQ. Trimming cost V 4 bases and J 6 bases, with 17 bases left between them. The CDR3 runs to 14 residues. The CDR3 coding sequence is TGCGCCAGCAGCCGTACGGAACATCGGAGCGAGCAGTACTTC. This translates into CASSRTEHRSEQYF.

DNA for the CDR3: TGTGCCAGCAGCCCATCATGGACAGGGCGGCTAAACACCGGGGAGCTGTTTTTT. It codes for CASSPSWTGRLNTGELFF. This chain links TRBV5-4 with TRBJ2-2, with 8 bases lining up with TRBD1. Per the germline V gene, CDR1 is SGHNT and CDR2 is YYREEE (reference sequence). J was trimmed by 2 bases and V by 4 bases; bases with no gene match: 13. The CDR3 runs 18 residues. Full variable domain (remainder filled in from reference TRBV5-4 and TRBJ2-2): ETGVTQSPTHLIKTRGQQVTLRCSSQSGHNTVSWYQQALGQGPQFIFQYYREEENGRGNFPPRFSGLQFPNYSSELNVNALELDDSALYLCASSPSWTGRLNTGELFFGEGSRLTVL.

The chain employs TRBV20-1 and TRBJ1-2; D remains unclear. Trimming took off 6 bases at V and 8 bases at J, with 13 bases between the two ends. CDR1 DFQATT and CDR2 SNEGSKA come from the germline V gene (reference sequence). This CDR3 is 11 amino acids long. The CDR3 DNA sequence: TGCAGTGCGCGGGCGGGAGTAGGCTACACCTTC. Its translation: CSARAGVGYTF.

CDR3 in amino acids: CASSTGQGWTEAFF. CDR3 nucleotides: TGTGCCAGCAGCACCGGACAGGGATGGACTGAAGCTTTCTTT. This chain links TRBV28 with TRBJ1-1, with 8 bases aligning to TRBD1. The CDR3 totals 14 residues. The germline CDR1 and CDR2 sequences are MDHEN and SYDVKM. V shed 6 bases and J 5 bases; nucleotides not matched to a gene: 8.

The chain employs TRBV27 and TRBJ2-7, with a tentative D call TRBD2 (5 bases). Trimming took off 2 bases at V and 2 bases at J, with 16 bases between the two ends. Germline CDR1 reads MNHEY; CDR2 reads SMNVEV (reference sequence). The CDR3 contains 16 residues. The CDR3 loop is CASSLHSVAGTYEQYF. CDR3 DNA: TGTGCCAGCAGTTTACATTCCGTGGCGGGTACCTACGAGCAGTACTTC.

Worth noting for this clone: In the same sample, other DNA sequences code for this CDR3. V is TRBV29-1 and J is TRBJ1-1, with D unclear. Per the germline V gene, CDR1 is SQVTM and CDR2 is ANQGSEA. The CDR3 loop spans 10 amino acids. V was pared by 7 bases and J by 5 bases, with 8 bases between. CDR3 DNA: TGCAGCGGAGGGCGTACTGAAGCTTTCTTT. This codes for CSGGRTEAFF.

The chain couples TRBV29-1 to TRBJ2-1, with 11 bases identical to TRBD1. The germline V gene has CDR1 SQVTM and CDR2 ANQGSEA. The CDR3 has 13 amino acids. The J segment lost 12 bases and the V segment lost 2 bases, leaving 6 bases of the junction unmatched. CDR3 in amino acids: CSVERDRGIGQFF. CDR3 in DNA: TGCAGCGTTGAAAGGGACAGGGGGATCGGGCAGTTCTTC.

This clone came up once. V usage is TRBV5-1 and J usage is TRBJ2-1; the match to TRBD2 covers 8 bases. J lost 4 bases, V lost 0 bases, and 3 bases had no gene match. Per germline, CDR1 SGHRS and CDR2 YFSETQ. This CDR3 region has 15 residues. As DNA, the CDR3 is TGCGCCAGCAGCTTGGGAGCGGGGGATTACAATGAGCAGTTCTTC. Its translation is CASSLGAGDYNEQFF. The whole variable domain, filled in from reference TRBV5-1 and TRBJ2-1, reads KAGVTQTPRYLIKTRGQQVTLSCSPISGHRSVSWYQQTPGQGLQFLFEYFSETQRNKGNFPGRFSGRQFSNSRSEMNVSTLELGDSALYLCASSLGAGDYNEQFFGPGTRLTVL.

This clone came up a few times. The chain couples TRBV30 to TRBJ1-1; tentative D call: TRBD1 (6 bases). V was cut by 2 bases and J by 4 bases, with 20 bases left in between. Germline V CDR1 and CDR2: GTSNPN, SVGIG (reference sequence). The CDR3 is made up of 16 amino acids. CDR3 region: CAWSRNPRQVLTEAFF. In DNA, the CDR3 is TGTGCCTGGAGTCGGAACCCCCGACAGGTCCTCACTGAAGCTTTCTTT.